This TCR beta chain is drawn from a study of early stage breast cancer tumors. Per germline, CDR1 SGHRS and CDR2 YFSETQ. The junction had 8 bases not matched to a gene; V was cut back by 4 bases and J by 1 base. CDR3 size: 16 residues. Whole-study results and caveats: Tumors had approximately 2.7-fold higher T cell density than normal breast. Most shared enriched TCRB sequences were commonly generated ones. In 14 of 16 patients, blood comparison separated tumor from normal breast.

Assay: immunoSEQ multiplex PCR; the TCRdb copy retains only in-frame clones and omits some. The sample shows over 25,000 clones, roughly three fifths of them seen only once. To note about this clone: Its specificity is not known.

This clonotype originated in a person aged 45 to 60 with breast cancer. The V call is TRBV5-1, the J call TRBJ1-3; 7 bases agree with TRBD1. The sequenced sample consisted of breast tumor tissue. DNA for the CDR3: TGCGCCAGCAGCCTGACAGGGAACCCATCTGGAAACACCATATATTTT. Its translation: CASSLTGNPSGNTIYF. The complete variable domain, with remaining parts taken from reference TRBV5-1 and TRBJ1-3, reads KAGVTQTPRYLIKTRGQQVTLSCSPISGHRSVSWYQQTPGQGLQFLFEYFSETQRNKGNFPGRFSGRQFSNSRSEMNVSTLELGDSALYLCASSLTGNPSGNTIYFGEGSWLTVV.